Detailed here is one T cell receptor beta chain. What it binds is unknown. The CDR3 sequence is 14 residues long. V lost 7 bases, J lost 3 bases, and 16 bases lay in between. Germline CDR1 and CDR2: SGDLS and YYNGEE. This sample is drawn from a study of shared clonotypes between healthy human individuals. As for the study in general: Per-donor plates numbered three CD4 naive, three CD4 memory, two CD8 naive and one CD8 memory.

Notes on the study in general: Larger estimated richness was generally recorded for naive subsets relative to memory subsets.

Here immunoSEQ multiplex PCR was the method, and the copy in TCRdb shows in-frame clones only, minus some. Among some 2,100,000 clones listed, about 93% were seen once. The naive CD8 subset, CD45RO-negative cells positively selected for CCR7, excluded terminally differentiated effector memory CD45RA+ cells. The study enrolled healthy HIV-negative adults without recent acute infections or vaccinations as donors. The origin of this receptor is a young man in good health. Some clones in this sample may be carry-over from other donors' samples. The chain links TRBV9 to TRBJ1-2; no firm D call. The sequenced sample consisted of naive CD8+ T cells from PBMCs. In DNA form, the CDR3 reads TGTGCCAGCGGACCCGTCCCGGGCGACTATGGCTACACCTTC. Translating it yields CASGPVPGDYGYTF.